Below are 32 T cell receptor beta chains sequenced from a single sample in a study of a mutant IDH1 vaccine in newly diagnosed glioma. Some clones are missing from TCRdb's copy, which holds only in-frame ones; the method was immunoSEQ multiplex PCR. The table includes around 92,000 clones, around 90% detected once. The time point was: baseline, week 1 (first vaccination visit). Regarding treatment: pre-vaccination baseline after standard-of-care therapy. Source: PBMCs, taken from a glioma patient treated with radiotherapy, temozolomide or both. The receptors shown here come from a woman aged 45-59 years with glioma.

The chain is built from TRBV6-5 and TRBJ2-7, with D tentatively TRBD2 (6 bases). Germline V gives CDR1 MNHEY, CDR2 SVGAGI. This CDR3 is built from 14 residues. Between the trimmed V and J ends, which lost 8 bases and 5 bases, there was a span of 19 bases. This CDR3 reads CASRKAGLPHEQYF. In nucleotides, the CDR3 is TGTGCCAGCCGAAAGGCTGGACTACCCCACGAGCAGTACTTC.

This clone was observed a single time. V gene TRBV28 combines with J gene TRBJ1-2; no definite D call. In germline, CDR1 is MDHEN, CDR2 SYDVKM. The CDR3 is made up of 14 amino acids. V was pared by 5 bases and J by 4 bases, with 14 bases between. The CDR3, as DNA: TGTGCCAGCAGTCCCTTTGGGGTTGTCTATGGCTACACCTTC. It yields the protein CASSPFGVVYGYTF.

The genes are TRBV5-1 and TRBJ2-2; 7 nucleotides agree with TRBD2. The CDR3 sequence is 16 residues long. The ends lost 3 bases at V and 4 bases at J; junction bases unmatched: 9. Per germline, CDR1 SGHRS and CDR2 YFSETQ. The CDR3 sequence is CASSSRGSGFTGELFF. CDR3 bases: TGCGCCAGCAGCTCGAGGGGTAGCGGGTTCACCGGGGAGCTGTTTTTT.

This chain joins TRBV9 and TRBJ1-2; the D gene is possibly TRBD1 (6 bases). V was cut by 4 bases and J by 1 base, with 14 bases left in between. This CDR3 comprises 15 residues. CDR1 is SGDLS and CDR2 is YYNGEE in the germline V gene. The CDR3 here is CASSPPGGGNYGYTF. CDR3 nucleotide sequence: TGTGCCAGCAGCCCCCCCGGGGGCGGTAACTATGGCTACACCTTC.

The rearrangement links TRBV19 to TRBJ1-5; the D gene is possibly TRBD1 (5 bases). The V gene lost 5 bases and the J gene lost 1 base, with 18 bases spanning the gap. The germline V gene encodes CDR1 LNHDA and CDR2 SQIVND (reference sequence). The CDR3 extends over 17 amino acids. The CDR3 spells CASSSGGGAWSNQPQHF. The CDR3 DNA reads TGTGCCAGTAGTTCCGGGGGGGGAGCTTGGAGCAATCAGCCCCAGCATTTT.

The chain uses TRBV30 and TRBJ2-1; D may match TRBD1 or TRBD2 (6 bases each). This CDR3 region has 15 residues. With 3 bases removed from V and 4 bases from J, the gap between germline ends came to 16 bases. Germline V gene data show CDR1 as GTSNPN and CDR2 as SVGIG (reference sequence). This CDR3 reads CAWREGTLLYNEQFF. In DNA form, the CDR3 reads TGTGCCTGGAGGGAGGGGACACTACTTTACAATGAGCAGTTCTTC.

With respect to this clone: One junction end disagrees with the germline gene, perhaps due to a read error. This sequence joins TRBV10-2 and TRBJ2-1, with D unclear. Germline assignment: CDR1 WSHSY and CDR2 SAAADI. This CDR3 has 13 residues. As DNA, the CDR3 is TGCGCCAGCAGTGGGGTCCCCTACGATGAGCAGTTCTTC. Its translation is CASSGVPYDEQFF.

The chain joins TRBV28 to TRBJ1-2; D may be TRBD1 (6 bases). Between the trimmed V and J ends, which lost 2 bases and 7 bases, there was a span of 14 bases. The CDR3 has 14 residues. Per germline, CDR1 MDHEN and CDR2 SYDVKM. The CDR3 region is CASSLPGGGPGYTF. As DNA, the CDR3 is TGTGCCAGCAGTTTACCCGGAGGGGGGCCTGGCTACACCTTC.

J is TRBJ2-1 and V is TRBV11-3; the D gene is possibly TRBD2 (6 bases). Germline assignment: CDR1 SGHNT and CDR2 YENEEA. The CDR3 consists of 14 residues. V lost 2 bases, J lost 3 bases, and 8 bases lay in between. CDR3 in DNA: TGTGCCAGCAGCTTATCGGGGGTCTACAATGAGCAGTTCTTC. The encoded protein is CASSLSGVYNEQFF.

The chain uses TRBV19 and TRBJ2-7, with 9 bases identical to TRBD2. The CDR3 consists of 13 residues. Trimming removed 8 bases from V and 6 bases from J; junction bases left unmatched: 8. The germline CDR1 and CDR2 sequences are LNHDA and SQIVND (reference sequence). Written as DNA, the CDR3 is TGTGCCAGTCAATTAGCGGGAGACTCCGAGCAGTACTTC. This codes for CASQLAGDSEQYF. Combining the CDR3 with reference TRBV19 and TRBJ2-7 gives the whole variable domain DGGITQSPKYLFRKEGQNVTLSCEQNLNHDAMYWYRQDPGQGLRLIYYSQIVNDFQKGDIAEGYSVSREKKESFPLTVTSAQKNPTAFYLCASQLAGDSEQYFGPGTRLTVT.

In this sample, this clone turned up once. In DNA, the CDR3 is TGTGCCAGCAGCTTAGGGGCTAGCGGGAGCCCCTACGAGCAGTACTTC. It codes for CASSLGASGSPYEQYF. The chain combines TRBV7-2 with TRBJ2-7, with 10 nucleotides matching TRBD2. V was clipped by 1 base and J by 2 bases; unmatched bases: 5. The CDR3 length is 16 residues. Per germline, CDR1 SGHTA and CDR2 FQGNSA.

The rearrangement joins TRBV29-1 to TRBJ1-2; 9 bases agree with TRBD1. The CDR3 is 15 residues long. Germline V gene lookup returns CDR1 SQVTM and CDR2 ANQGSEA. V shed 7 bases, J shed 0 bases, and the junction held 9 bases outside the gene matches. The CDR3 reads CSGGGQGEANYGYTF. CDR3 nucleotide sequence: TGCAGCGGGGGGGGACAGGGCGAAGCTAACTATGGCTACACCTTC. The whole variable domain, remainder taken from reference TRBV29-1 and TRBJ1-2, is SAVISQKPSRDICQRGTSLTIQCQVDSQVTMMFWYRQQPGQSLTLIATANQGSEATYESGFVIDKFPISRPNLTFSTLTVSNMSPEDSSIYLCSGGGQGEANYGYTFGSGTRLTVV.

This clone was seen a few times. The DNA for the CDR3 is TGTGCCAGCAGTTCTATGCCGCGGGGGTCGGGGGCCCGGGCTTTCTTT. It yields the protein CASSSMPRGSGARAFF. This rearrangement joins TRBV28 to TRBJ1-1, with D tentatively TRBD1 (6 bases). This CDR3 has 16 amino acids. V was pared by 4 bases and J by 11 bases, with 26 bases between. The germline CDR1 and CDR2 sequences are MDHEN and SYDVKM.

The chain recombines TRBV6-1 with TRBJ2-1; the D gene is possibly TRBD2 (5 bases). This CDR3 has 15 amino acids. V was clipped by 5 bases and J by 5 bases, with 16 bases between them. Germline V lookup: CDR1 MNHNS, CDR2 SASEGT. The CDR3 DNA sequence: TGTGCCAGCAGTTTACTAGGTATCTACAACAATGAGCAGTTCTTC. Residues: CASSLLGIYNNEQFF.

The chain is built from TRBV15 and TRBJ2-2; D possibly corresponds to TRBD1 (7 bases). This CDR3 comprises 16 residues. CDR1 is LNHNV and CDR2 is YYDKDF in the germline V gene (reference sequence). Trimming removed 6 bases from V and 4 bases from J, with 18 bases in between. In DNA, the CDR3 is TGTGCCACCAGTCCAGGGGGGTTTCGTTTCACCGGGGAGCTGTTTTTT. It encodes CATSPGGFRFTGELFF. Combining the CDR3 with reference TRBV15 and TRBJ2-2 gives the whole variable domain DAMVIQNPRYQVTQFGKPVTLSCSQTLNHNVMYWYQQKSSQAPKLLFHYYDKDFNNEADTPDNFQSRRPNTSFCFLDIRSPGLGDTAMYLCATSPGGFRFTGELFFGEGSRLTVL.

The J gene is TRBJ2-2, the V gene TRBV11-2; D gene ambiguous. Trimming pared 7 bases from V and 4 bases from J, leaving 10 bases between. The CDR3 totals 13 residues. Germline values: CDR1 SGHAT, CDR2 FQNNGV. CDR3 bases: TGTGCCAGCACCATAGACCGCACCGGGGAGCTGTTTTTT. It encodes CASTIDRTGELFF.

V usage is TRBV2 and J usage is TRBJ2-3; TRBD1 matches 8 bases. Trimming cost V 9 bases and J 2 bases; bases outside gene matches: 4. CDR1 and CDR2 from the germline V gene are SNHLY and FYNNEI. This CDR3 spans 13 amino acids. CDR3 loop: CASPGQDTDTQYF. The CDR3 DNA follows: TGTGCCAGTCCGGGACAGGACACAGATACGCAGTATTTT.

The rearrangement links TRBV7-9 to TRBJ1-3; D perhaps matches TRBD1 (5 bases). Germline V gene lookup returns CDR1 SEHNR and CDR2 FQNEAQ (reference sequence). The CDR3 contains 15 residues. V shed 4 bases and J shed 0 bases, with 10 bases lying between them. The DNA of the CDR3 is TGTGCCAGCAGCTCCAGGGCTGACTCTGGAAACACCATATATTTT. Protein: CASSSRADSGNTIYF.

V and J are TRBV5-1 and TRBJ1-1, with a tentative D call TRBD1 (6 bases). Germline CDR1 and CDR2: SGHRS and YFSETQ. The V and J ends lost 4 bases and 3 bases respectively, with 10 bases between them. This CDR3 has 13 residues. Here the CDR3 DNA reads TGCGCCAGCAGCCCCGGGGGGCACACTGAAGCTTTCTTT. It translates to CASSPGGHTEAFF.

The CDR3 coding sequence is TGTGCCAGCACCTGGGGACAGGGGAACTACGAGCAGTACTTC. Amino acids: CASTWGQGNYEQYF. The V gene is TRBV6-1, the J gene TRBJ2-7, with 10 bases identical to TRBD1. The CDR3 runs 14 residues. Unmatched junction bases numbered 6, after V lost 7 bases and J lost 3 bases. Germline assignment: CDR1 MNHNS and CDR2 SASEGT.

The CDR3 loop reads CANNIQGSTYEQYF. CDR3 in DNA: TGTGCCAACAATATACAGGGCTCCACCTACGAGCAGTACTTC. This rearrangement joins TRBV28 to TRBJ2-7; a possible D gene is TRBD1 (6 bases). In germline, CDR1 is MDHEN, CDR2 SYDVKM. Trimming removed 10 bases at V and 2 bases at J, with 18 bases between. This CDR3 comprises 14 residues.

The V and J genes are TRBV5-1 and TRBJ1-1; no reliable D call. CDR3 length: 15 amino acids. V was trimmed by 1 base and J by 1 base, leaving 11 bases between them. CDR1 is SGHRS and CDR2 is YFSETQ in the germline V gene. As DNA, the CDR3 is TGCGCCAGCAGCTTGACGAGCGGTTGGAACACTGAAGCTTTCTTT. Residues: CASSLTSGWNTEAFF.

V is TRBV5-1 and J is TRBJ2-1; D possibly corresponds to TRBD2 (5 bases). Germline CDR1 reads SGHRS; CDR2 reads YFSETQ. Trimming left V 0 bases short and J 2 bases short, with 12 bases between. This CDR3 has 16 amino acids. This CDR3 is CASSLAGGFTYNEQFF. In DNA form, the CDR3 reads TGCGCCAGCAGCTTGGCAGGCGGGTTTACCTACAATGAGCAGTTCTTC.

This clone was recorded once. The chain carries TRBV28 and TRBJ1-5; D gene uncertain. V lost 3 bases, J lost 7 bases, and 10 bases lay in between. Germline values: CDR1 MDHEN, CDR2 SYDVKM. This CDR3 comprises 13 residues. CDR3 region: CASSFSGGQPQHF. DNA for the CDR3: TGTGCCAGCAGTTTTTCGGGAGGCCAGCCCCAGCATTTT.

This chain connects TRBV29-1 to TRBJ1-2, with a weak D call TRBD1 (5 bases). From germline, CDR1 is SQVTM and CDR2 ANQGSEA. This CDR3 region has 13 residues. V was cut by 0 bases and J by 7 bases, with 12 bases left in between. The CDR3 region has the DNA TGCAGCGTTGAAGATCCGGTAGGGGCTGGCTACACCTTC. This gives the protein CSVEDPVGAGYTF.

This sequence joins TRBV14 and TRBJ1-1; 11 bases are shared with TRBD1. The CDR3 is made up of 16 amino acids. V trimming: 3 bases; J trimming: 3 bases; junction bases outside the gene matches: 6. Looked up from germline, CDR1 is SGHDN and CDR2 is FVKESK. This CDR3 is CASSHHPGQGDTEAFF. The CDR3 DNA reads TGTGCCAGCAGCCATCATCCGGGACAGGGGGACACTGAAGCTTTCTTT.

The V gene is TRBV7-2, the J gene TRBJ1-4, with unresolved D. V was trimmed by 5 bases and J by 5 bases, leaving 6 bases between them. Germline V gives CDR1 SGHTA, CDR2 FQGNSA. This CDR3 is 12 amino acids long. The CDR3 DNA is TGTGCCAGCAGCGGACGGAATGAAAAACTGTTTTTT. This sequence encodes CASSGRNEKLFF.

The chain is built from TRBV28 and TRBJ1-3, with unresolved D. Germline assignment: CDR1 MDHEN and CDR2 SYDVKM. Trimming took off 5 bases at V and 0 bases at J, with 11 bases between the two ends. The CDR3 has 15 amino acids. The CDR3 region has the DNA TGTGCCAGCAGTCTGGCGGCTGACTCTGGAAACACCATATATTTT. It yields the protein CASSLAADSGNTIYF.

The J gene is TRBJ1-2, the V gene TRBV27; tentative D call: TRBD1 (6 bases). The CDR3 runs to 17 residues. Trimming took 0 bases from V and 4 from J, leaving 18 bases between them. Germline-derived CDR1 and CDR2 are MNHEY and SMNVEV (reference sequence). The chain's CDR3 is CASSLSPGHLRGYGYTF. In DNA form, the CDR3 reads TGTGCCAGCAGTTTATCCCCGGGCCACCTCAGGGGCTATGGCTACACCTTC.

CDR3 bases: TGTGCCAGCAGTGCGGGACTAGCGGGTCCCAGCACAGATACGCAGTATTTT. Translated, it gives CASSAGLAGPSTDTQYF. The chain joins TRBV2 to TRBJ2-3; TRBD2 aligns across 12 bases. Germline assignment: CDR1 SNHLY and CDR2 FYNNEI. This CDR3 spans 17 amino acids. J gave up 0 bases and V 4 bases, and 5 bases lay outside the gene matches.

This clone showed up just once. V and J are TRBV2 and TRBJ2-6; weak D call: TRBD1 (6 bases). CDR1 SNHLY and CDR2 FYNNEI come from the germline V gene. V was cut by 4 bases and J by 0 bases, with 13 bases left in between. The CDR3 spans 17 residues. The CDR3 is CASSGHPGASGANVLTF. CDR3 bases: TGTGCCAGCAGTGGTCATCCAGGGGCCTCTGGGGCCAACGTCCTGACTTTC.

V usage is TRBV28 and J usage is TRBJ2-7; possibly TRBD1 for D (5 bases). Germline V gives CDR1 MDHEN, CDR2 SYDVKM. V was trimmed by 8 bases and J by 3 bases, leaving 11 bases between them. The CDR3 has 12 amino acids. The CDR3 region is CASLGQGYEQYF. In DNA form, the CDR3 reads TGTGCCAGCCTCGGGCAGGGCTACGAGCAGTACTTC.